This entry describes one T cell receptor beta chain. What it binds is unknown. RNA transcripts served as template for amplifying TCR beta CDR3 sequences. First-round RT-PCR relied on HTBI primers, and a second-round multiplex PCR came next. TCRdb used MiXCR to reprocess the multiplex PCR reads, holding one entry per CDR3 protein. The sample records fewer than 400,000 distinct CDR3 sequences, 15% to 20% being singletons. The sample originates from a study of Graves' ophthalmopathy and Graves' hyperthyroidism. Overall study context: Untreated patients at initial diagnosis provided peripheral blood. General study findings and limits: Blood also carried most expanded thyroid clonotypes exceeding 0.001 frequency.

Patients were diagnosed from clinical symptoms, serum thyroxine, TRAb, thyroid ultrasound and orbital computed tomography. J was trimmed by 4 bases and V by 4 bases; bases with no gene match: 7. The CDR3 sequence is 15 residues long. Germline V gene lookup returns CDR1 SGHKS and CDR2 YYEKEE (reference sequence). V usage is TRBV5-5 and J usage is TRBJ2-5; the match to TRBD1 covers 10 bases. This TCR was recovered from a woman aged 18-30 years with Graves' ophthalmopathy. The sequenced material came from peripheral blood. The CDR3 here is CASSTTGTGVETQYF. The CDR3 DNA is TGTGCCAGCAGCACCACCGGGACAGGGGTAGAGACCCAGTACTTC.